The sequence of this T cell receptor (beta chain) was determined in a study of blood T cell repertoires in COVID-19. Looking at the study overall: Samples of COVID-19 (acute and convalescent) were obtained from the United States, Italy and Spain.

As originally analysed: Using reference gene primer amplification, nucleated cell counts were estimated. TCRdb's copy holds only in-frame clones and misses some; the assay was immunoSEQ multiplex PCR. V and J calls and clone size are given by that table; D and trimming were obtained from the DNA. Of 200,000 to 300,000 clones in the sample, over 75% were seen once. The CDR3 is 18 amino acids. Per germline, CDR1 MDHEN and CDR2 SYDVKM. With V trimmed by 5 bases and J by 3 bases, 15 bases remained unmatched. The receptor was derived from a human donor in a cohort sampled during active COVID-19. This chain connects TRBV28 to TRBJ1-2; 10 bases map to TRBD1. The sample taken for sequencing was peripheral blood. CDR3 sequence (DNA): TGTGCCAGCAGTCCCCATCCGGGACAGGGGACCCCATACTATGGCTACACCTTC. This translates into CASSPHPGQGTPYYGYTF.